The 7 T cell receptor beta chains listed next were all sequenced from one sample in a study of T cells in Graves' hyperthyroidism and ophthalmopathy. There were TCR beta CDR3 regions amplified from RNA transcripts. Carried out on the TCR CDR3, a first-round RT-PCR used the HTBI primer set. TCRdb ran MiXCR on the multiplex PCR reads and lists one entry per CDR3 protein. The data contain 300,000 to 400,000 distinct CDR3 sequences, about 18% of them seen just once; the ten biggest clones take up under 55%. The sequenced sample consisted of blood. These receptors originate from a woman in her forties or fifties with Graves' hyperthyroidism.

The rearrangement uses TRBV15 and TRBJ2-7; D possibly corresponds to TRBD2 (6 bases). Germline CDR1 LNHNV, CDR2 YYDKDF (reference sequence). V was trimmed by 0 bases and J by 3 bases, leaving 6 bases between them. The CDR3 contains 13 residues. CDR3 residues: CATSRERGYEQYF. CDR3 coding DNA: TGTGCCACCAGCAGAGAGCGGGGCTACGAGCAGTACTTC.

This CDR3 reads CSARGAGIRGSYEQYF. In nucleotides, the CDR3 is TGCAGTGCTAGAGGGGCGGGGATTAGAGGCTCCTACGAGCAGTACTTC. V gene TRBV20-1 combines with J gene TRBJ2-7; D might be TRBD2 (6 bases). The V gene lost 1 base and the J gene lost 0 bases, with 16 bases spanning the gap. This CDR3 is 16 amino acids long. Germline CDR1 DFQATT, CDR2 SNEGSKA (reference sequence).

Ten or more counts support this clonotype. The V and J genes are TRBV30 and TRBJ1-1, with TRBD1 matching 9 bases. CDR1 is GTSNPN, CDR2 SVGIG, per germline (reference sequence). J was trimmed by 4 bases and V by 0 bases; bases with no gene match: 0. The CDR3 totals 13 residues. CDR3 sequence reads: CAWSVQGATEAFF. CDR3 in DNA: TGTGCCTGGAGTGTACAGGGGGCCACTGAAGCTTTCTTT.

At least ten counts were recorded for this clonotype. V gene TRBV3-1 combines with J gene TRBJ1-2; D is unclear. The germline V and J ends were trimmed by 3 bases and 2 bases, with 10 bases remaining between them. The CDR3 runs to 14 residues. CDR1 and CDR2 (germline): LGHDT, YNNKEL (reference sequence). The CDR3 nucleotides are TGTGCCAGCAGCCAGGCCGGGAGCAACTATGGCTACACCTTC. It specifies CASSQAGSNYGYTF.

This clonotype was recorded many times. The chain carries TRBV18 and TRBJ2-1; D may be TRBD1 or TRBD2 (5 bases each). Looked up from germline, CDR1 is KGHSH and CDR2 is LQKENI. Deletions cut 2 bases from V and 9 bases from J, with 8 bases between. The CDR3 contains 12 residues. In nucleotides, the CDR3 is TGTGCCAGCTCACCAGGGGACGCTGAGCAGTTCTTC. Amino acid sequence: CASSPGDAEQFF.

The CDR3 sequence: CSARGPGGAETQYF. The CDR3 region has the DNA TGCAGTGCTAGAGGACCGGGGGGGGCAGAGACCCAGTACTTC. The gene calls are TRBV20-1 and TRBJ2-5; 8 nucleotides align to TRBD2. CDR3 size: 14 residues. J lost 4 bases, V lost 1 base, and 5 bases had no gene match. Germline V lookup: CDR1 DFQATT, CDR2 SNEGSKA (reference sequence).

This clonotype was detected many times. The chain's CDR3 is CASSSTPNEQFF. The CDR3 bases are TGTGCCAGCAGTTCAACTCCAAATGAGCAGTTCTTC. The V call is TRBV6-1, the J call TRBJ2-1; D remains unclear. Trimming left V 5 bases short and J 7 bases short, with 9 bases between. CDR3 length equals 12 residues. Germline CDR1 MNHNS, CDR2 SASEGT.